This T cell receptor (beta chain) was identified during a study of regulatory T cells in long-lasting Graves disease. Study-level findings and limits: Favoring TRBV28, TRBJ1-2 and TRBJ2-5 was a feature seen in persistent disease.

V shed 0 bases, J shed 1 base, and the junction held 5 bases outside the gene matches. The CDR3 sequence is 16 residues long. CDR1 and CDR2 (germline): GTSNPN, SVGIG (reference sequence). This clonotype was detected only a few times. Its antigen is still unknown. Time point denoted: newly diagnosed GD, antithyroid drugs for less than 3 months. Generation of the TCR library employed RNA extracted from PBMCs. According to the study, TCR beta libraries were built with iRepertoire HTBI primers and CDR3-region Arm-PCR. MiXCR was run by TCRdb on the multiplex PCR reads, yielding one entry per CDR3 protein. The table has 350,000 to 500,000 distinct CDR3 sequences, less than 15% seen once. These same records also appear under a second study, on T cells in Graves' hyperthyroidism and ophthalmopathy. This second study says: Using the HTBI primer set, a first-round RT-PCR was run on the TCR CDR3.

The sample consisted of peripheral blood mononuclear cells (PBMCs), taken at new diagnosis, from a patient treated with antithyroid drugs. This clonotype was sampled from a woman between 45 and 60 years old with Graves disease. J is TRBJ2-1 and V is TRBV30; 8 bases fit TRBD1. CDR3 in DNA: TGTGCCTGGAGTGTATTAGGGGACAGGTCCTACAATGAGCAGTTCTTC. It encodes CAWSVLGDRSYNEQFF.